Below, 20 T cell receptor beta chains from the same sample are listed, as sequenced in a study of T cell clonotyping in hematopoietic cell transplantation. Data came from immunoSEQ multiplex PCR; TCRdb stores just in-frame clones and leaves some out. This table holds approximately 26,000 clones, roughly 82% found once. Time point in this sample: recipient sample about 28 days before transplant, after cytoreduction. The sequences come from peripheral blood mononuclear cells, collected before stem cell transplant. All receptors derive from a woman aged 60-75 years with acute myeloid leukemia. Some clones in this sample may be carry-over from other donors' samples.

The rearrangement links TRBV7-9 to TRBJ1-1, with a possible D match to TRBD1 (5 bases). Germline CDR1 SEHNR, CDR2 FQNEAQ (reference sequence). Between the trimmed V and J ends, which lost 5 bases and 3 bases, there was a span of 16 bases. The CDR3 is 15 amino acids. The CDR3 DNA reads TGTGCCAGCAGCCAGGGACCGGGCCGGGACACTGAAGCTTTCTTT. Protein sequence: CASSQGPGRDTEAFF.

V gene TRBV9 combines with J gene TRBJ1-1, with D uncertain. Germline loops: CDR1 SGDLS, CDR2 YYNGEE. The CDR3 loop spans 12 amino acids. V lost 0 bases to trimming and J lost 11 bases, with 11 bases between them. CDR3: CASSVEFGEAFF. CDR3 nucleotide sequence: TGTGCCAGCAGCGTAGAATTTGGGGAGGCTTTCTTT.

CDR3 amino acids: CASSFLDRVGGYTF. The CDR3 bases are TGTGCCAGCAGTTTCCTCGACAGGGTGGGGGGCTACACCTTC. The chain employs TRBV27 and TRBJ1-2, with 7 bases matching TRBD1. The CDR3 is 14 residues long. Germline CDR1 reads MNHEY; CDR2 reads SMNVEV (reference sequence). V was pared by 3 bases and J by 8 bases, with 9 bases of the junction left unmatched.

This clone was seen just once. CDR3 nucleotides: TGTGCCAGTAGTATGAGACTAGCGGGAGTCGAGCAGTACTTC. Protein: CASSMRLAGVEQYF. J is TRBJ2-7 and V is TRBV19, with 12 bases aligning to TRBD2. V dropped 3 bases and J dropped 6; count of bases not matched to a gene: 3. The CDR3 is 14 amino acids. Germline CDR1 and CDR2: LNHDA and SQIVND (reference sequence).

The rearrangement links TRBV2 to TRBJ2-7; D tentatively reads TRBD1 or TRBD2 (5 bases each). Trimming shortened V by 8 bases and J by 6 bases, and 23 bases separated the two germline ends. The V gene's germline CDR1 is SNHLY and CDR2 FYNNEI. The CDR3 sequence is 15 residues long. Here the CDR3 DNA reads TGTGCCAGCGGATATTTGGGACCCCCCTTTAGCGAGCAGTACTTC. It translates to CASGYLGPPFSEQYF.

V is TRBV19 and J is TRBJ2-7, with 7 bases that match TRBD2. The germline gives CDR1 LNHDA, CDR2 SQIVND (reference sequence). This CDR3 has 13 amino acids. The V gene end was trimmed by 4 bases and the J gene end by 4 bases; junction bases not matched to a gene: 4. The CDR3 DNA reads as TGTGCCAGTAGTACCGTCGGGGGGTACGAGCAGTACTTC. Its protein product is CASSTVGGYEQYF. Combining the CDR3 with reference TRBV19 and TRBJ2-7 gives the whole variable domain DGGITQSPKYLFRKEGQNVTLSCEQNLNHDAMYWYRQDPGQGLRLIYYSQIVNDFQKGDIAEGYSVSREKKESFPLTVTSAQKNPTAFYLCASSTVGGYEQYFGPGTRLTVT.

This chain connects TRBV2 to TRBJ2-5; D is ambiguous. Near its end, the DNA agrees better with TRBJ2-7, so the J call may be wrong. Germline-derived CDR1 and CDR2 are SNHLY and FYNNEI. The CDR3 is made up of 15 amino acids. The CDR3 DNA sequence: TGTGCCAGCAGACACACCGACCTGATGTTTTACGAGCAGTACTTC. It translates to CASRHTDLMFYEQYF.

V usage is TRBV28 and J usage is TRBJ2-5; 11 bases agree with TRBD2. The CDR3 runs to 16 residues. CDR1 and CDR2 from the germline V gene are MDHEN and SYDVKM. V shed 7 bases, J shed 1 base, and the junction held 8 bases outside the gene matches. The CDR3 bases are TGTGCCAGCAATGTAGGGACTAGCGGAATCCAAGAGACCCAGTACTTC. Protein sequence: CASNVGTSGIQETQYF.

V and J are TRBV5-4 and TRBJ2-3; 10 nucleotides line up with TRBD2. Germline V gene sequence: CDR1 SGHNT, CDR2 YYREEE (reference sequence). The CDR3 runs to 14 residues. The trim removed 4 bases at V and 4 bases at J, leaving 3 bases unmatched. CDR3 DNA: TGTGCCAGCAGCCCTAGCGGGAGTTCAGATACGCAGTATTTT. Protein product: CASSPSGSSDTQYF.

The chain has TRBV20-1 and TRBJ2-1; D is perhaps TRBD1 or TRBD2 (5 bases each). From germline, CDR1 is DFQATT and CDR2 SNEGSKA (reference sequence). The CDR3 sequence is 11 residues long. The V gene lost 3 bases and the J gene lost 10 bases, with 10 bases spanning the gap. CDR3 amino acids: CSASLGVEQFF. CDR3 bases: TGCAGTGCTAGTCTGGGGGTAGAGCAGTTCTTC.

V and J are TRBV7-3 and TRBJ2-1; tentative D call: TRBD2 (6 bases). CDR1 SGHTA and CDR2 FQGTGA come from the germline V gene. There are 16 residues in the CDR3. The germline V and J ends were trimmed by 5 bases and 4 bases, with 18 bases remaining between them. DNA for the CDR3: TGTGCCAGCAGCCCCCGGACTACCTTGTCTTACAATGAGCAGTTCTTC. The encoded protein is CASSPRTTLSYNEQFF. Using reference TRBV7-3 and TRBJ2-1 for the parts outside the CDR3, the full variable domain is GAGVSQTPSNKVTEKGKYVELRCDPISGHTALYWYRQSLGQGPEFLIYFQGTGAADDSGLPNDRFFAVRPEGSVSTLKIQRTERGDSAVYLCASSPRTTLSYNEQFFGPGTRLTVL.

The chain has TRBV6-6 and TRBJ1-1; TRBD1 matches at 8 bases. There are 14 residues in the CDR3. The V gene end was trimmed by 6 bases and the J gene end by 2 bases; junction bases not matched to a gene: 5. Germline loops: CDR1 MNHNY, CDR2 SVGAGI (reference sequence). The CDR3 coding sequence is TGTGCCAGCAGCCCAGGGGGCAGTAACACTGAAGCTTTCTTT. Translation: CASSPGGSNTEAFF.

The CDR3 spells CASSSPPSSPGDLISTYNSPLHF. DNA for the CDR3: TGTGCCAGCAGCTCACCGCCGTCGTCACCGGGCGACCTCATTTCGACCTATAATTCACCCCTCCACTTT. This chain joins TRBV9 and TRBJ1-6, with unresolved D. This CDR3 spans 23 amino acids. Per germline, CDR1 SGDLS and CDR2 YYNGEE. V lost 4 bases and J lost 2, with 34 bases in between.

The rearrangement uses TRBV6-4 and TRBJ2-1; D unresolved. The CDR3 has 13 amino acids. Germline V gives CDR1 MRHNA, CDR2 SNTAGT. The V end lost 6 bases, the J end lost 4 bases, and 10 bases lay between the germline ends. The CDR3 protein is CASSRDEYNEQFF. CDR3 nucleotide sequence: TGTGCCAGCAGCCGAGACGAGTACAATGAGCAGTTCTTC.

The rearrangement uses TRBV5-1 and TRBJ2-3; the match to TRBD2 covers 12 bases. This CDR3 is 16 amino acids long. The germline V gene encodes CDR1 SGHRS and CDR2 YFSETQ. Trimming at V came to 4 bases and at J to 4 bases, leaving 7 bases not matched to a gene. CDR3 coding DNA: TGCGCCAGCAGCGACGGACTAGCGGGGACGGCAGATACGCAGTATTTT. Translated, it gives CASSDGLAGTADTQYF.

The V and J genes are TRBV9 and TRBJ2-7; 9 nucleotides line up with TRBD1. The trim removed 4 bases at V and 5 bases at J, leaving 7 bases unmatched. The length of the CDR3 is 14 residues. In germline, CDR1 is SGDLS, CDR2 YYNGEE. The CDR3 protein is CASSSWTGEDEQYF. CDR3 nucleotide sequence: TGTGCCAGCAGCTCCTGGACAGGGGAGGACGAGCAGTACTTC.

V and J are TRBV19 and TRBJ2-4; 10 bases fit TRBD2. V shed 2 bases and J 5 bases; nucleotides not matched to a gene: 0. The V gene's germline CDR1 is LNHDA and CDR2 SQIVND (reference sequence). CDR3 size: 14 residues. CDR3 bases: TGTGCCAGTAGTATACTAGCGGGGGAAAACATTCAGTACTTC. It codes for CASSILAGENIQYF.

The chain uses TRBV28 and TRBJ1-6; 7 nucleotides align to TRBD1. The CDR3 has 15 residues. V was pared by 2 bases and J by 9 bases, with 7 bases of the junction left unmatched. Per germline, CDR1 MDHEN and CDR2 SYDVKM. CDR3 loop: CASSLRGGAGSPLHF. CDR3 DNA sequence: TGTGCCAGCAGTTTAAGAGGGGGCGCGGGTTCACCCCTCCACTTT.

The rearrangement uses TRBV27 and TRBJ1-3; 7 bases fit TRBD1. The CDR3 has 15 amino acids. Trimming cost V 6 bases and J 0 bases; bases outside gene matches: 5. Germline V gene data show CDR1 as MNHEY and CDR2 as SMNVEV (reference sequence). This CDR3 reads CASRPTGSSGNTIYF. The CDR3 DNA sequence: TGTGCCAGCAGACCGACAGGGAGCTCTGGAAACACCATATATTTT.

This clone was detected a few times. V is TRBV11-3 and J is TRBJ2-2; 8 bases align to TRBD2. Germline CDR1 is SGHNT and CDR2 is YENEEA. The length of the CDR3 is 16 residues. V was clipped by 1 base and J by 7 bases; unmatched bases: 8. CDR3 region: CASSLASSGRGGELFF. Here the CDR3 DNA reads TGTGCCAGCAGCTTAGCGTCTAGCGGGCGTGGCGGGGAGCTGTTTTTT. Supplemented by reference TRBV11-3 and TRBJ2-2, the full variable domain reads EAGVVQSPRYKIIEKKQPVAFWCNPISGHNTLYWYLQNLGQGPELLIRYENEEAVDDSQLPKDRFSAERLKGVDSTLKIQPAELGDSAVYLCASSLASSGRGGELFFGEGSRLTVL.